Following are 20 T cell receptor beta chains from one sample sequenced in a study of breast tumors, draining lymph nodes, adjacent tissues. One entry per CDR3 protein results from TCRdb running MiXCR on the multiplex PCR reads. The table lists about 7,600 distinct CDR3 sequences, around 74% of them singletons. The specimen sequenced was tumor-adjacent breast tissue. The receptors here all came from a female donor with breast cancer. Some clones in this sample may be carry-over from other donors' samples.

This chain joins TRBV29-1 and TRBJ1-4; D is ambiguous. CDR1 and CDR2 (germline): SQVTM, ANQGSEA. The CDR3 loop spans 12 amino acids. Trimming left V 8 bases short and J 6 bases short, with 13 bases between. This CDR3 reads CSLTEVYEKLFF. CDR3 nucleotide sequence: TGCAGCTTAACGGAGGTCTATGAAAAACTGTTTTTT.

The CDR3 is CASSREVGELFF. Written as DNA, the CDR3 is TGTGCCAGTAGCCGGGAGGTCGGGGAGCTGTTTTTT. This chain joins TRBV19 and TRBJ2-2, with 7 bases aligning to TRBD2. The CDR3 length is 12 residues. The trim removed 6 bases at V and 7 bases at J, leaving 2 bases unmatched. CDR1 is LNHDA, CDR2 SQIVND, per germline (reference sequence).

This clonotype showed up just a few times. The rearrangement joins TRBV14 to TRBJ2-3; no clear D gene. The CDR3 totals 12 residues. V was pared by 8 bases and J by 0 bases, with 6 bases between. Germline V CDR1 and CDR2: SGHDN, FVKESK. Here the CDR3 reads CASSLSTDTQYF. As DNA, the CDR3 is TGTGCCAGCTCCCTTAGCACAGATACGCAGTATTTT.

The chain employs TRBV6-5 and TRBJ2-1, with a tentative D call TRBD2 (7 bases). Germline CDR1 is MNHEY and CDR2 is SVGAGI. Trimming took 0 bases from V and 8 from J, leaving 14 bases between them. There are 15 residues in the CDR3. The CDR3 protein is CASSYSMGGGDEQFF. The CDR3 DNA reads TGTGCCAGCAGTTACTCGATGGGAGGGGGGGATGAGCAGTTCTTC.

The J gene is TRBJ2-5, the V gene TRBV29-1; 11 bases agree with TRBD2. CDR1 is SQVTM and CDR2 is ANQGSEA in the germline V gene. V trimming: 6 bases; J trimming: 5 bases; junction bases outside the gene matches: 8. The CDR3 length is 14 residues. The CDR3 is CSVLAGGPGETQYF. The DNA of the CDR3 is TGCAGCGTGTTAGCGGGAGGGCCAGGGGAGACCCAGTACTTC.

The chain carries TRBV29-1 and TRBJ2-1, with 8 bases identical to TRBD1. Losses at the gene ends were 0 bases for V and 2 bases for J; bases not matched to a gene: 6. This CDR3 is built from 16 residues. Germline CDR1 is SQVTM and CDR2 is ANQGSEA. In DNA form, the CDR3 reads TGCAGCGTTGAAGATGAGGACAGGGCGACCTACAATGAGCAGTTCTTC. Amino acids: CSVEDEDRATYNEQFF.

The V gene is TRBV10-2, the J gene TRBJ2-3; D gene ambiguous. CDR1 and CDR2 (germline): WSHSY, SAAADI. CDR3 length equals 15 residues. V was trimmed by 1 base and J by 4 bases, leaving 12 bases between them. CDR3 coding DNA: TGCGCCAGCAGTGAGTTTTCTCGGCGTTCAGATACGCAGTATTTT. Its protein product is CASSEFSRRSDTQYF.

This sequence joins TRBV6-1 and TRBJ2-7; no firm D call. Between the trimmed V and J ends, which lost 2 bases and 3 bases, there was a span of 17 bases. In germline, CDR1 is MNHNS, CDR2 SASEGT. The CDR3 sequence is 16 residues long. The CDR3 nucleotides are TGTGCCAGCAGTGAATTTCGGGTTGGGGTTAGCTACGAGCAGTACTTC. It encodes CASSEFRVGVSYEQYF.

The genes are TRBV12-3 or TRBV12-4 and TRBJ2-7; D is possibly TRBD2 (6 bases). This CDR3 has 14 residues. Between the trimmed V and J ends, which lost 4 bases and 1 base, there was a span of 11 bases. Here the CDR3 DNA reads TGTGCCAGCAGTTGGGGGGAAATGTCCTACGAGCAGTACTTC. This codes for CASSWGEMSYEQYF.

The chain carries TRBV18 and TRBJ2-5; D may be TRBD2 (6 bases). V shed 0 bases and J shed 5 bases, with 10 bases lying between them. The CDR3 spans 14 residues. In germline, CDR1 is KGHSH, CDR2 LQKENI. The CDR3 is CASSPPGGLETQYF. DNA of the CDR3: TGTGCCAGCTCACCACCCGGGGGTCTCGAGACCCAGTACTTC.

This clonotype was seen only once. V gene TRBV6-1 combines with J gene TRBJ1-5, with 9 bases that match TRBD1. Germline loops: CDR1 MNHNS, CDR2 SASEGT. The CDR3 totals 14 residues. V lost 4 bases, J lost 2 bases, and 0 bases stayed unmatched. CDR3 amino acids: CASSGTGGNQPQHF. CDR3 DNA: TGTGCCAGCAGTGGGACAGGGGGCAATCAGCCCCAGCATTTT.

By share, this clonotype ranks as medium-sized. In nucleotides, the CDR3 is TGTGCCAGCAGCTTTCACGACAGGCCCGGGGAGCTGTTTTTT. It specifies CASSFHDRPGELFF. V usage is TRBV5-4 and J usage is TRBJ2-2; D is possibly TRBD1 (6 bases). Germline V gene data show CDR1 as SGHNT and CDR2 as YYREEE (reference sequence). Deletions cut 2 bases from V and 6 bases from J, with 11 bases between. The CDR3 contains 14 residues.

The chain joins TRBV20-1 to TRBJ2-7; D is undetermined. V lost 0 bases to trimming and J lost 2 bases, with 11 bases between them. CDR3 size: 14 residues. The V gene's germline CDR1 is DFQATT and CDR2 SNEGSKA (reference sequence). For the CDR3, the DNA is TGCAGTGCTAGAGATTTCCAGCAGCCCTACGAGCAGTACTTC. This translates into CSARDFQQPYEQYF.

This clonotype was recorded at least ten times. CDR3 DNA sequence: TGTGCCAGCAGTTACTCTGGCTCGTTGACCGGGGAGCTGTTTTTT. Its protein is CASSYSGSLTGELFF. V is TRBV6-5 and J is TRBJ2-2; D unclear. The CDR3 runs to 15 residues. V was pared by 0 bases and J by 5 bases, with 10 bases between. CDR1 and CDR2 from the germline V gene are MNHEY and SVGAGI.

This chain uses TRBV15 with TRBJ1-5, with D possibly matching TRBD1 (5 bases). Trimming cost V 0 bases and J 2 bases, with 20 bases left between them. Germline lookup yields CDR1 LNHNV and CDR2 YYDKDF (reference sequence). The CDR3 sequence is 19 residues long. The CDR3 protein is CATSRDGIGGTTGNQPQHF. Here the CDR3 DNA reads TGTGCCACCAGCAGAGACGGGATCGGGGGAACAACGGGCAATCAGCCCCAGCATTTT.

The genes are TRBV6-1 and TRBJ2-1; D possibly uses TRBD1 or TRBD2 (5 bases each). Per the germline V gene, CDR1 is MNHNS and CDR2 is SASEGT. The ends were cut back, 3 bases at V and 4 bases at J, with 16 bases in the middle. The CDR3 runs to 16 residues. The CDR3 nucleotides are TGTGCCAGCAGTGAGCTCTTTGGGACGGTGTACAATGAGCAGTTCTTC. It encodes CASSELFGTVYNEQFF.

By share, this clonotype counts as medium-sized. J is TRBJ1-5 and V is TRBV6-1; 9 bases are shared with TRBD1. The CDR3 extends over 18 amino acids. V was pared by 3 bases and J by 4 bases, with 13 bases of the junction left unmatched. CDR1 MNHNS and CDR2 SASEGT come from the germline V gene. The CDR3 sequence is CASSDPRDRARGNQPQHF. The DNA for the CDR3 is TGTGCCAGCAGTGATCCCCGGGACAGGGCCAGGGGGAATCAGCCCCAGCATTTT.

V and J are TRBV20-1 and TRBJ2-5; 14 bases map to TRBD2. The V gene end was trimmed by 5 bases and the J gene end by 6 bases; junction bases not matched to a gene: 5. This CDR3 is built from 14 residues. Germline CDR1 reads DFQATT; CDR2 reads SNEGSKA (reference sequence). This CDR3 reads CSAPGLAGVKTQYF. The CDR3, as DNA: TGCAGTGCTCCGGGACTAGCGGGAGTTAAGACCCAGTACTTC.

The V call is TRBV7-8, the J call TRBJ2-7; D unclear. The germline V gene encodes CDR1 SGHVS and CDR2 FQNEAQ. The CDR3 spans 14 residues. V was cut by 1 base and J by 2 bases, with 9 bases left in between. The CDR3 DNA is TGTGCCAGCAGCTTAGTGGACCTAGCCTACGAGCAGTACTTC. Translation: CASSLVDLAYEQYF. Drawing the rest from reference TRBV7-8 and TRBJ2-7, the complete variable domain is GAGVSQSPRYKVAKRGQDVALRCDPISGHVSLFWYQQALGQGPEFLTYFQNEAQLDKSGLPSDRFFAERPEGSVSTLKIQRTQQEDSAVYLCASSLVDLAYEQYFGPGTRLTVT.

This chain links TRBV6-5 with TRBJ1-6; weak D call: TRBD1 (5 bases). Germline V CDR1 and CDR2: MNHEY, SVGAGI. The CDR3 covers 16 residues. Trimming took off 4 bases at V and 2 bases at J, with 12 bases between the two ends. The CDR3, as DNA: TGTGCCAGCAGTTTCAGGGCCCCCACCTATAATTCACCCCTCCACTTT. Translated, it gives CASSFRAPTYNSPLHF.